What follows are 8 T cell receptor beta chains derived from one specimen sequenced in a study of T-cell reconstitution after alpha-beta-depleted transplantation in children. As it was prepared, the TCRbeta library received unique molecular identifiers. TCRdb reprocessed the PCR reads with MiXCR, giving one entry per CDR3 protein. The table shows almost 400,000 distinct CDR3 sequences, with roughly 22% occurring only once. Here the sequenced sample was PBMCs from the stem cell graft donor, taken from the stem cell graft. The receptors were sampled from a human donor who donated a stem cell graft to a child with acute myeloid leukemia.

J is TRBJ2-1 and V is TRBV12-3 or TRBV12-4, with TRBD1 matching over 9 bases. The length of the CDR3 is 16 residues. V shed 5 bases and J 3 bases; nucleotides not matched to a gene: 8. The CDR3 sequence is CASSPSTGGFYNEQFF. In DNA, the CDR3 is TGTGCCAGCAGTCCTAGCACAGGGGGCTTCTACAATGAGCAGTTCTTC.

This clonotype showed up many times. The chain couples TRBV20-1 to TRBJ2-4; a weak D match, TRBD2 (6 bases). V gave up 3 bases and J gave up 4 bases, with 10 bases separating them. The germline gives CDR1 DFQATT, CDR2 SNEGSKA (reference sequence). This CDR3 has 13 amino acids. The CDR3 reads CSASSGLKNIQYF. As DNA, the CDR3 is TGCAGTGCTAGCAGCGGGCTTAAAAACATTCAGTACTTC.

The rearrangement uses TRBV20-1 and TRBJ2-7; the D gene is possibly TRBD1 (6 bases). The length of the CDR3 is 13 residues. Germline CDR1 is DFQATT and CDR2 is SNEGSKA (reference sequence). V gave up 1 base and J gave up 2 bases, with 9 bases separating them. This chain's CDR3 is CSARGTAAYEQYF. The CDR3 DNA sequence: TGCAGTGCTAGAGGGACAGCCGCCTACGAGCAGTACTTC.

The rearrangement uses TRBV28 and TRBJ2-1; the D gene is possibly TRBD1 (5 bases). Trimming stripped 3 bases from V and 0 bases from J, with 12 bases between. Germline V gives CDR1 MDHEN, CDR2 SYDVKM. The CDR3 is made up of 16 amino acids. The CDR3 is CASSFLEQASYNEQFF. CDR3 in DNA: TGTGCCAGCAGTTTCCTAGAACAGGCCTCCTACAATGAGCAGTTCTTC.

The V and J genes are TRBV5-1 and TRBJ2-1, with D possibly called TRBD1 or TRBD2 (6 bases each). Trimming removed 7 bases at V and 3 bases at J, with 20 bases between. The germline V gene has CDR1 SGHRS and CDR2 YFSETQ. This CDR3 comprises 16 residues. The CDR3 protein is CASQTQGGGGYNEQFF. The CDR3 DNA is TGCGCCAGCCAAACCCAAGGGGGAGGTGGCTACAATGAGCAGTTCTTC.

J is TRBJ2-7 and V is TRBV12-3 or TRBV12-4, with D perhaps matching TRBD1 (5 bases). Trimming shortened V by 3 bases and J by 7 bases, and 13 bases separated the two germline ends. This CDR3 region has 13 residues. The CDR3 DNA sequence: TGTGCCAGCAGTTTTCCCAGGGCGGAAGAGCAGTACTTC. This sequence encodes CASSFPRAEEQYF.

The J gene is TRBJ2-1, the V gene TRBV21-1; the table's D call of TRBD2 was not tested on the DNA. TRBV21-1 is labeled a pseudogene. The CDR3 length is 20 residues. CDR3 nucleotides: TGTGCCAGCAGCAAAGGCGTGAGGGTGTGTCGGGAGTATTCCCACAATGAGCAGTTCTTC. Translation: CASSKGVRVCREYSHNEQFF.

This clonotype has only a few counts. The chain joins TRBV27 to TRBJ2-7; TRBD1 matches 8 bases. V lost 6 bases, J lost 5 bases, and 9 bases stayed unmatched. The CDR3 extends over 14 amino acids. Germline V CDR1 and CDR2: MNHEY, SMNVEV (reference sequence). In DNA form, the CDR3 reads TGTGCCAGCAGGATAGGGACAGGCTTCGACGAGCAGTACTTC. It encodes CASRIGTGFDEQYF.